This is a list of T cell receptor beta chains from one sample in a study of OX40 agonist ivuxolimab in advanced cancers. Sequenced by immunoSEQ multiplex PCR; TCRdb stores in-frame clones only, minus some. The table records around 62,000 clones, 70% to 90% of them present only once. This specimen was CD4+ or CD8+ T cells sorted from blood, taken in a trial of the OX40 agonist ivuxolimab. Receptor source: an adult with an advanced solid tumor such as melanoma, head and neck, liver or kidney cancer. CDR3s include the opening cysteine and the closing phenylalanine or tryptophan. A D gene is named only where the DNA matches it firmly. The size field is filled for only some rows; it gives once, few, many or a size class.

>NA|TRBJ1-1|TRBV19|TRBD1
TGTGCCAGTAACCCCGGACCGGGACAGGGCTTCCTGAACACTGAAGCTTTCTTT
CASNPGPGQGFLNTEAFF
>NA|TRBJ2-7|TRBV5-1|TRBD2
TGCGCCAGCAGCTTGGCGGCTAGCGGGAGTTCGTACGAGCAGTACTTC
CASSLAASGSSYEQYF
>few|TRBJ2-7|TRBV4-1|NA
TGCGCCAGCAGCCCACGACAGCTAGGTACCTACGAGCAGTACTTC
CASSPRQLGTYEQYF
>NA|TRBJ2-1|TRBV10-3|TRBD1
TGTGCCATCAGTGGACAGGGTGAGGAGAGGAGCTCCTACAATGAGCAGTTCTTC
CAISGQGEERSSYNEQFF
>NA|TRBJ2-1|TRBV27|NA
TGTGCCAGCAGTTCGCGGGACAGTGGTTACAATGAGCAGTTCTTC
CASSSRDSGYNEQFF
>NA|TRBJ1-1|TRBV10-3|NA
TGTGCCATCAGTGAGTCGGGGGGGGTCACTGAAGCTTTCTTT
CAISESGGVTEAFF
>NA|TRBJ1-3|TRBV6-1|TRBD1
TGTGCCAGCAGTGAAGCACGGACAGGGATCTCTGGAAACACCATATATTTT
CASSEARTGISGNTIYF
>once|TRBJ1-1|TRBV5-1|NA
TGCGCCAGCAGCTTGGTTGGGGGGAACACTGAAGCTTTCTTT
CASSLVGGNTEAFF
>NA|TRBJ1-5|TRBV29-1|NA
TGCAGCGTTGAAGTGGGAGTCGGTCAGCCCCAGCATTTT
CSVEVGVGQPQHF
>NA|TRBJ2-1|TRBV4-2|NA
TGTGCCAGCAGCCAGGACCCAGAGGGGGGAGAGCGGGAGCAGTTCTTC
CASSQDPEGGEREQFF
>many|TRBJ1-5|TRBV5-1|NA
TGCGCCAGCAGTCAGGACGGAAGCAATCAGCCCCAGCATTTT
CASSQDGSNQPQHF
>NA|TRBJ2-1|TRBV7-8|NA
TGTGCCAGCAGCTTATCGGGTCCCTCGTTCTCCTACAATGAGCAGTTCTTC
CASSLSGPSFSYNEQFF
>NA|TRBJ2-7|TRBV5-1|NA
TGCGCCAGCAGCTTGCAAGAGATCCCCTACTACGAGCAGTACTTC
CASSLQEIPYYEQYF
>NA|TRBJ1-4|TRBV27|TRBD1
TGTGCCAGCAGTCAGGGGGCGCGAGAAAAACTGTTTTTT
CASSQGAREKLFF
>NA|TRBJ2-3|TRBV7-6|NA
TGTGCCAGCAGTAGTAGGGCCCCAACAGATACGCAGTATTTT
CASSSRAPTDTQYF
>NA|TRBJ2-7|TRBV28|NA
TGTGCCAGCAGTGGGCGAGTGCCTGCGCAGTACTTC
CASSGRVPAQYF
>NA|TRBJ2-2|TRBV7-3|TRBD1
TGTGCCAGCAGTAGAAGGGACAGGGGCGGCACCGGGGAGCTGTTTTTT
CASSRRDRGGTGELFF
>NA|TRBJ1-3|TRBV29-1|TRBD1
TGCAGCGTTGCCGACAGGGTGGCTGGAAACACCATATATTTT
CSVADRVAGNTIYF
>NA|TRBJ2-2|TRBV7-2|TRBD1
TGTGCCAGCAGAACCGGGACAGCGAACACCGGGGAGCTGTTTTTT
CASRTGTANTGELFF
>few|TRBJ1-5|TRBV12-5|NA
TGTGCTAGTGGTTTTGAGCCCAATCAGCCCCAGCATTTT
CASGFEPNQPQHF
>NA|TRBJ1-1|TRBV6-1|NA
TGTGCCAGTGTGGACATTTTGAACACTGAAGCTTTCTTT
CASVDILNTEAFF
>NA|TRBJ1-5|TRBV27|TRBD1
TGTGCCAGCAGCCCCGGGGACAGGGTAAGCAATCAGCCCCAGCATTTT
CASSPGDRVSNQPQHF
>few|TRBJ1-1|TRBV19|NA
TGTGCCAGTAGTGGCGAGGGAGGAAACACTGAAGCTTTCTTT
CASSGEGGNTEAFF
>NA|TRBJ2-5|TRBV18|NA
TGTGCCAGCAAGACCGGGATGCAAGAGACCCAGTACTTC
CASKTGMQETQYF
>once|TRBJ1-3|TRBV2|NA
TGTGCCAGACGGGACAAGCTCTCTGGAAACACCATATATTTT
CARRDKLSGNTIYF
>NA|TRBJ2-1|TRBV2|NA
TGTGCCAGCAGAGAACAGGTGAAGAAGGGAAATGAGCAGTTCTTC
CASREQVKKGNEQFF
>NA|TRBJ2-3|TRBV9|NA
TGTGCCAGCGGGCCAGGGGAAGGAGGGACAGATACGCAGTATTTT
CASGPGEGGTDTQYF
>NA|TRBJ2-1|TRBV11-2|NA
TGTGCCAGTACGGTTAGCTCCTACAATGAGCAGTTCTTC
CASTVSSYNEQFF
>once|TRBJ2-4|TRBV2|NA
TGTGCCAGCAGTGAGGTCCAGGGGGCCAAAAACATTCAGTACTTC
CASSEVQGAKNIQYF
>NA|TRBJ2-3|TRBV19|TRBD2
TGTGCCAGTAGCCCCGGGACTAGCGGGACTTATAGCACAGATACGCAGTATTTT
CASSPGTSGTYSTDTQYF
>few|TRBJ2-4|TRBV7-9|NA
TGTGCCAGCAGCTTGGGTGGCGCCAAAAACATTCAGTACTTC
CASSLGGAKNIQYF
>few|TRBJ1-1|TRBV12-5|NA
TGTGCTAGTGGTTTGGTACGGGGCACTGAAGCTTTCTTT
CASGLVRGTEAFF
>NA|TRBJ2-7|TRBV23-1|NA
TGCGCCAGCAGTCACGGAACGACCAGCTCCTACGAGCAGTACTTC
CASSHGTTSSYEQYF
>NA|TRBJ2-1|TRBV4-1|NA
TGCGCCAGCAGCCAAGTCAGGGCGGGAACTGAGCAGTTCTTC
CASSQVRAGTEQFF
>NA|TRBJ2-7|TRBV7-9|TRBD2
TGTGCCAGCAGCTCGACCGGACTAGCGGGAGGGGGGTACGAGCAGTACTTC
CASSSTGLAGGGYEQYF
>NA|TRBJ2-7|TRBV20-1|NA
TGCAGTGCTAGTCGAGGTGACGAGCAGTACTTC
CSASRGDEQYF
>NA|TRBJ1-6|TRBV21-1|NA
TGTGCCAGCAGCCCCCCCGGGGGTCCCCTCCACTTT
CASSPPGGPLHF
>NA|TRBJ2-7|TRBV5-4|TRBD2
TGTGCCAGCAGCCAGGGCCCTCTTAGCGGGAGCTCCTACGAGCAGTACTTC
CASSQGPLSGSSYEQYF
>once|TRBJ2-3|TRBV28|TRBD2
TGTGCCAGCAGGGAGACTAGCGGGATTAGCACAGATACGCAGTATTTT
CASRETSGISTDTQYF
>NA|TRBJ2-1|TRBV29-1|NA
TGCAGCGTAGAGGGGACTGGGGCTGCCTACAATGAGCAGTTCTTC
CSVEGTGAAYNEQFF
>NA|TRBJ2-4|TRBV6-6|TRBD1
TGTGCCAGCAGGACCGAACGACAGGGTACCAAAAACATTCAGTACTTC
CASRTERQGTKNIQYF
>NA|TRBJ2-7|TRBV5-1|TRBD1
TGCGCCAGCAGTCCCGGGACAGTTTCCTACGAGCAGTACTTC
CASSPGTVSYEQYF
>NA|TRBJ2-7|TRBV11-3|TRBD2
TGTGCCAGCAGCTTAGAGGCGGGAGTTTTCAACGAGCAGTACTTC
CASSLEAGVFNEQYF
>NA|TRBJ1-5|TRBV18|NA
TGTGCCAGCTCCCATTCCGGTGGGGGGCTGAATCGCCCCCAGCATTTT
CASSHSGGGLNRPQHF
>NA|TRBJ1-2|TRBV5-1|NA
TGCGCCAGCAGCTCCGGACAGATATACTATGGCTACACCTTC
CASSSGQIYYGYTF
>NA|TRBJ2-7|TRBV19|NA
TGTGCCAGTAGTATGTTGGAGGGATCCTACGAGCAGTACTTC
CASSMLEGSYEQYF
>NA|TRBJ2-1|TRBV5-8|NA
TGTGCCAGCAGCCCGGGCGACACCCTGAGGGACAATGAGCAGTTCTTC
CASSPGDTLRDNEQFF
>NA|TRBJ1-4|TRBV7-9|NA
TGTGCCAGCAGCTCATCCCAGAGGACTAATGAAAAACTGTTTTTT
CASSSSQRTNEKLFF
>NA|TRBJ1-5|TRBV19|NA
TGTGCCAGTAGGCGGGAGGGGACGAGCAATCAGCCCCAGCATTTT
CASRREGTSNQPQHF
>NA|TRBJ2-5|TRBV14|TRBD1
TGTGCCAGCAGCCCCAGGACAGGGAAAGAGACCCAGTACTTC
CASSPRTGKETQYF
>NA|TRBJ2-1|TRBV5-1|NA
TGCGCCAGCAGCTGGGATAGCCAAAATGAGCAGTTCTTC
CASSWDSQNEQFF
>NA|TRBJ2-2|TRBV18|NA
TGTGCCAGCTCACCGGGACTCTACACCGGGGAGCTGTTTTTT
CASSPGLYTGELFF
>NA|TRBJ2-5|TRBV18|TRBD1
TGTGCCAGCTCACCCGGCGGGACAGGGGGCCGGGCCCAGTACTTC
CASSPGGTGGRAQYF
>NA|TRBJ2-6|TRBV5-1|NA
TGCGCCAGCAGCTTTAGGGGGGCCCGTGGGGCCAACGTCCTGACTTTC
CASSFRGARGANVLTF
>NA|TRBJ2-3|TRBV19|TRBD1
TGTGCCAGTAAATGGACAGGGTCAGATACGCAGTATTTT
CASKWTGSDTQYF